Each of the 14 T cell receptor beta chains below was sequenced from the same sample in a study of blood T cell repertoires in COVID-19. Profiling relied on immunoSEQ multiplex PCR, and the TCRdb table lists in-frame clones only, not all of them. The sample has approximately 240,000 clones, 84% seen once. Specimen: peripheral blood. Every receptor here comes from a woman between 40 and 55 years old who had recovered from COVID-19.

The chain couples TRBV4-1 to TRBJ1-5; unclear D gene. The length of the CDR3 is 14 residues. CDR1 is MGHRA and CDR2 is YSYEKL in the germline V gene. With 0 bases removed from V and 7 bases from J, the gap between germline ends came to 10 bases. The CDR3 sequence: CASSQDLGGQPQHF. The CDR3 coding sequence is TGCGCCAGCAGCCAAGATCTCGGCGGGCAGCCCCAGCATTTT.

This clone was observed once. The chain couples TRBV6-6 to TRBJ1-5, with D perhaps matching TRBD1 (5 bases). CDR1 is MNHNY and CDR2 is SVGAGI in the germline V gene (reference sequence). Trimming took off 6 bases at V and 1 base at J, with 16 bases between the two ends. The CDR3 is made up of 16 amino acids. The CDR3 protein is CASRPGGVLSNQPQHF. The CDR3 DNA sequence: TGTGCCAGCAGACCCGGGGGGGTTTTGAGCAATCAGCCCCAGCATTTT.

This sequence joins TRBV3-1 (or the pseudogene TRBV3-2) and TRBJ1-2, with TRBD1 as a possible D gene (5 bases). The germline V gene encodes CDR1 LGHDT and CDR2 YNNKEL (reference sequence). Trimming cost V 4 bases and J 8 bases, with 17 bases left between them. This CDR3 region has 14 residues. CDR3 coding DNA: TGTGCCAGCAGCCGCCCTGAAGGGGTCATCGGCTACACCTTC. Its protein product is CASSRPEGVIGYTF.

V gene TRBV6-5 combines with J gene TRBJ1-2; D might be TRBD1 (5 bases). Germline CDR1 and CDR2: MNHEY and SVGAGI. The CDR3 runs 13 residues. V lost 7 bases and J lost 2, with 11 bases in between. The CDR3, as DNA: TGTGCCAGCATCCAGACAGCCAACTATGGCTACACCTTC. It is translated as CASIQTANYGYTF.

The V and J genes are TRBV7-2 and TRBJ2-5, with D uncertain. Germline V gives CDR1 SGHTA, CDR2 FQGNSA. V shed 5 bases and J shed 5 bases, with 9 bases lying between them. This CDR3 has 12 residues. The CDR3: CASSPIGETQYF. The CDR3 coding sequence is TGTGCCAGCAGCCCGATCGGGGAGACCCAGTACTTC. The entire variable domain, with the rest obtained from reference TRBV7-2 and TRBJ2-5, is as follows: GAGVSQSPSNKVTEKGKDVELRCDPISGHTALYWYRQSLGQGLEFLIYFQGNSAPDKSGLPSDRFSAERTGGSVSTLTIQRTQQEDSAVYLCASSPIGETQYFGPGTRLLVL.

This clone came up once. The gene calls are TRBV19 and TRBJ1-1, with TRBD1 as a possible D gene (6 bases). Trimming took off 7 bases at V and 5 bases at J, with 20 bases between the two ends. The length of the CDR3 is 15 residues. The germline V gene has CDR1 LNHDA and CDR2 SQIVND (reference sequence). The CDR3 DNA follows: TGTGCCAGTACTGGGGGCCTCGTGGGCGAAACTGAAGCTTTCTTT. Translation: CASTGGLVGETEAFF. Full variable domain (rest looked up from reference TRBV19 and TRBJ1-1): DGGITQSPKYLFRKEGQNVTLSCEQNLNHDAMYWYRQDPGQGLRLIYYSQIVNDFQKGDIAEGYSVSREKKESFPLTVTSAQKNPTAFYLCASTGGLVGETEAFFGQGTRLTVV.

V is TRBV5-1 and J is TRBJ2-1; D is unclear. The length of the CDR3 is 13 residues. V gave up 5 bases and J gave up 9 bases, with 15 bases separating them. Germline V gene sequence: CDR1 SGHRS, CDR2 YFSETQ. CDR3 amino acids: CASSPVLVLEQFF. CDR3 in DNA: TGCGCCAGCAGTCCCGTTCTCGTCCTTGAGCAGTTCTTC.

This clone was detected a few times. The CDR3 sequence is CASRDEPRELDGYTF. The CDR3 DNA sequence: TGTGCCAGCAGGGACGAACCTCGAGAACTAGATGGCTACACCTTC. The chain is built from TRBV4-2 and TRBJ1-2; unclear D gene. Germline loops: CDR1 LGHNA, CDR2 YNFKEQ. The V and J ends lost 6 bases and 6 bases respectively, with 20 bases between them. This CDR3 has 15 residues.

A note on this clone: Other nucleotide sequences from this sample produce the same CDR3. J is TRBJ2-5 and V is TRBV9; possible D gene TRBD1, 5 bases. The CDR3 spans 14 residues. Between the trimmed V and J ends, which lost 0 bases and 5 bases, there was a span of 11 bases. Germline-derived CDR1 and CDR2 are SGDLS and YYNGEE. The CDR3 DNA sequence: TGTGCCAGCAGCGTAGGCCAGGGTACGGAGACCCAGTACTTC. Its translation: CASSVGQGTETQYF. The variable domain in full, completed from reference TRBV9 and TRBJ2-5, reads DSGVTQTPKHLITATGQRVTLRCSPRSGDLSVYWYQQSLDQGLQFLIQYYNGEERAKGNILERFSAQQFPDLHSELNLSSLELGDSALYFCASSVGQGTETQYFGPGTRLLVL.

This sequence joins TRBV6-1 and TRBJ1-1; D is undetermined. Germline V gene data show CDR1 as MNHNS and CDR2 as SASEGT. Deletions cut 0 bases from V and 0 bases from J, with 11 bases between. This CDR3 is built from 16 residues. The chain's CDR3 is CASSEAVQVLNTEAFF. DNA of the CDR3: TGTGCCAGCAGTGAAGCGGTTCAGGTCTTGAACACTGAAGCTTTCTTT.

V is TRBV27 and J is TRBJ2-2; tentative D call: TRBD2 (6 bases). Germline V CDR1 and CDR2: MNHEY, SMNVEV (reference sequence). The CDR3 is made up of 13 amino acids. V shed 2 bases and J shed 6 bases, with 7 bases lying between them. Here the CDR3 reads CASSLSGPGELFF. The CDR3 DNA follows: TGTGCCAGCAGTTTAAGCGGGCCCGGGGAGCTGTTTTTT.

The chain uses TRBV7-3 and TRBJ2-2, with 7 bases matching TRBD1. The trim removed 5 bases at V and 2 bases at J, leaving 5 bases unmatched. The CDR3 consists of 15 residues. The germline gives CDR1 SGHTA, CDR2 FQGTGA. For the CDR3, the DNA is TGTGCCAGCAGCCAGACAGGGACAAACACCGGGGAGCTGTTTTTT. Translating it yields CASSQTGTNTGELFF.

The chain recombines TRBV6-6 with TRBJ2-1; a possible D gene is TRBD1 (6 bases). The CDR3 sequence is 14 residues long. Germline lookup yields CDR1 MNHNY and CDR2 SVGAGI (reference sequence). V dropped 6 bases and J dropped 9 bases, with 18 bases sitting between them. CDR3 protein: CASRGGWPRIEQFF. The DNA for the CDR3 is TGTGCCAGCAGAGGGGGTTGGCCCAGGATTGAGCAGTTCTTC.

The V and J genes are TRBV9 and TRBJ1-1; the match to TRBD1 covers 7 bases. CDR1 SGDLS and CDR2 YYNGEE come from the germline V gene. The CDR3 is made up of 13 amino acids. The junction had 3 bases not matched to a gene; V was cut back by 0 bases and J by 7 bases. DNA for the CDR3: TGTGCCAGCAGCGTAGTAAACAGGGGTGAAGCTTTCTTT. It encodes CASSVVNRGEAFF.